These 9 T cell receptor beta chains were sequenced from one sample in a study of T cells after yellow fever vaccination. MiXCR was run by TCRdb on the 5' RACE reads, yielding one entry per CDR3 protein. The sample includes roughly 520,000 distinct CDR3 sequences, 20% to 25% of them seen just once. Sequences were derived from PBMCs, sampled less than 25 days after the first yellow fever vaccination. The receptors shown here come from a young man who received the YFV17D yellow fever vaccine.

This chain links TRBV7-9 with TRBJ1-1; no reliable D call. Germline CDR1 SEHNR, CDR2 FQNEAQ (reference sequence). V was trimmed by 2 bases and J by 3 bases, leaving 10 bases between them. CDR3 size: 14 residues. For the CDR3, the DNA is TGTGCCAGCAGCTTACCTGCAGCCTACACTGAAGCTTTCTTT. Amino acids: CASSLPAAYTEAFF.

CDR3 sequence reads: CASRRLSGGGNTGELFF. Written as DNA, the CDR3 is TGTGCCAGCAGACGACTGTCGGGGGGCGGGAACACCGGGGAGCTGTTTTTT. The chain employs TRBV6-1 and TRBJ2-2, with D possibly being TRBD2 (7 bases). The CDR3 is 17 residues long. From germline, CDR1 is MNHNS and CDR2 SASEGT. Trimming pared 6 bases from V and 1 base from J, leaving 18 bases between.

This clonotype occurred a few times. The chain couples TRBV27 to TRBJ1-5; D call uncertain. This CDR3 has 14 residues. Germline CDR1 is MNHEY and CDR2 is SMNVEV (reference sequence). Between the trimmed V and J ends, which lost 0 bases and 7 bases, there was a span of 10 bases. This CDR3 is CASSLSLFGQPQHF. DNA for the CDR3: TGTGCCAGCAGTTTATCCCTTTTCGGGCAGCCCCAGCATTTT.

This clonotype was seen repeatedly, ten times or more. The chain uses TRBV12-3 or TRBV12-4 and TRBJ2-1, with a tentative D call TRBD2 (6 bases). The ends were cut back, 3 bases at V and 4 bases at J, with 10 bases in the middle. The CDR3 length is 14 residues. CDR3 amino acids: CASSLLGGYNEQFF. In DNA, the CDR3 is TGTGCCAGCAGTTTGCTGGGGGGTTACAATGAGCAGTTCTTC.

This clonotype was picked up many times. The rearrangement uses TRBV5-5 and TRBJ2-1; unclear D gene. The CDR3 length is 15 residues. Per the germline V gene, CDR1 is SGHKS and CDR2 is YYEKEE (reference sequence). Deletions cut 2 bases from V and 0 bases from J, with 9 bases between. The CDR3 spells CASSLGPSSYNEQFF. Here the CDR3 DNA reads TGTGCCAGCAGCTTAGGCCCCAGCTCCTACAATGAGCAGTTCTTC. The full variable domain, with the rest looked up from reference TRBV5-5 and TRBJ2-1, is DAGVTQSPTHLIKTRGQQVTLRCSPISGHKSVSWYQQVLGQGPQFIFQYYEKEERGRGNFPDRFSARQFPNYSSELNVNALLLGDSALYLCASSLGPSSYNEQFFGPGTRLTVL.

This clonotype has a single count. This rearrangement joins TRBV6-2 or TRBV6-3 to TRBJ1-5; 9 bases line up with TRBD1. The CDR3 spans 16 residues. Germline loops: CDR1 MNHEY, CDR2 SVGEGT. J gave up 2 bases and V 3 bases, and 5 bases lay outside the gene matches. Written as DNA, the CDR3 is TGTGCCAGCAGTTATGACAGGGGGTTTGGCAATCAGCCCCAGCATTTT. Translating it yields CASSYDRGFGNQPQHF.

The chain carries TRBV7-2 and TRBJ2-5, with D perhaps matching TRBD2 (6 bases). Germline lookup yields CDR1 SGHTA and CDR2 FQGNSA. Deletions cut 6 bases from V and 5 bases from J, with 19 bases between. There are 15 residues in the CDR3. The CDR3 coding sequence is TGTGCCAGCAGATACCGAGGAGGGGCCGGGGAGACCCAGTACTTC. This encodes CASRYRGGAGETQYF.

The chain carries TRBV6-1 and TRBJ2-5; D ambiguous. CDR3 size: 12 residues. Trimming took off 5 bases at V and 5 bases at J, with 9 bases between the two ends. CDR1 MNHNS and CDR2 SASEGT come from the germline V gene. The CDR3 loop is CASSKTMETQYF. CDR3 bases: TGTGCCAGCAGTAAGACAATGGAGACCCAGTACTTC.

The sample holds many counts of this clonotype. The chain has TRBV11-2 and TRBJ2-3; TRBD1 aligns across 10 bases. Trimming took 4 bases from V and 4 from J; bases not matched to a gene: 5. This CDR3 contains 15 residues. CDR1 and CDR2 from the germline V gene are SGHAT and FQNNGV. In DNA form, the CDR3 reads TGTGCCAGCAGCTCGTGGACAGGGGGAGCAGATACGCAGTATTTT. Its translation: CASSSWTGGADTQYF.